These 8 T cell receptor beta chains share one sample of origin, sequenced in a study of response to subunit inactivated influenza vaccine. One entry per CDR3 protein results from TCRdb running MiXCR on the RT-PCR reads. This table holds 860,000 or so distinct CDR3 sequences, 21% found once. Sequencing was performed on PBMCs from blood, taken roughly 5 days after vaccination. The receptors were gathered from a man between 50 and 59 years old who received an inactivated influenza vaccine.

The V and J genes are TRBV7-2 and TRBJ2-7; D is ambiguous. Trimming removed 1 base at V and 1 base at J, with 8 bases between. The CDR3 has 14 amino acids. The germline V gene has CDR1 SGHTA and CDR2 FQGNSA. The CDR3: CASSLVAPSYEQYF. The CDR3 bases are TGTGCCAGCAGCTTAGTGGCACCTTCCTACGAGCAGTACTTC.

At least ten counts were recorded for this clonotype. The chain has TRBV2 and TRBJ2-3, with D tentatively TRBD1 (7 bases). V was shortened by 7 bases and J by 2 bases, with 13 bases between the two germline ends. Germline CDR1 is SNHLY and CDR2 is FYNNEI. This CDR3 has 14 residues. Here the CDR3 DNA reads TGTGCCAGCAAGCCAGGGGGGCCCACAGATACGCAGTATTTT. It encodes CASKPGGPTDTQYF.

This clonotype has a handful of counts. J is TRBJ1-5 and V is TRBV7-2; D gene unclear. This CDR3 region has 15 residues. Germline assignment: CDR1 SGHTA and CDR2 FQGNSA. With 5 bases removed from V and 7 bases from J, the gap between germline ends came to 18 bases. This chain's CDR3 is CASSPGGYPGQPQHF. The CDR3 nucleotides are TGTGCCAGCAGCCCGGGCGGGTACCCCGGGCAGCCCCAGCATTTT.

The table lists this clonotype with a few counts. The J gene is TRBJ2-7, the V gene TRBV6-5, with 7 bases aligning to TRBD1. Germline trimming cut 6 bases from V and 3 bases from J; bases unmatched to any gene: 11. The CDR3 is 15 amino acids. Germline V gene data show CDR1 as MNHEY and CDR2 as SVGAGI. This chain's CDR3 is CASSYGQATYYEQYF. DNA for the CDR3: TGTGCCAGCAGCTACGGACAGGCAACCTACTACGAGCAGTACTTC.

The CDR3 loop reads CASSLKTGGGEKLFF. The CDR3 DNA follows: TGTGCCAGCAGCTTAAAGACAGGGGGCGGTGAAAAACTGTTTTTT. The chain employs TRBV7-9 and TRBJ1-4, with 10 bases that match TRBD1. The CDR3 length is 15 residues. After removal of 2 bases from V and 7 bases from J, the junction contained 4 bases not matched to a gene. Per the germline V gene, CDR1 is SEHNR and CDR2 is FQNEAQ (reference sequence).

In its sample, this clonotype was seen many times. A read error may produce the germline difference seen at one junction end. This rearrangement joins TRBV5-1 to TRBJ1-1, with unresolved D. The CDR3 sequence is 13 residues long. Germline CDR1 reads SGHRS; CDR2 reads YFSETQ. This CDR3 is CASSLVLNTEAFF. The CDR3, as DNA: TGTGCCAGCAGTTTGGTACTCAACACTGAAGCTTTCTTT.

As for this clonotype: At one of its ends the junction is not consistent with the germline gene, which may arise from a read error. The genes are TRBV7-9 and TRBJ2-7; D gene uncertain. The CDR3 covers 13 residues. CDR1 and CDR2 (germline): SEHNR, FQNEAQ (reference sequence). The CDR3 sequence: CASSLEPQDDQYF. CDR3 coding DNA: TGTGCCAGCAGCTTAGAACCGCAGGACGACCAGTACTTC. Looking up the rest from reference TRBV7-9 and TRBJ2-7 gives the full variable domain: DTGVSQNPRHKITKRGQNVTFRCDPISEHNRLYWYRQTLGQGPEFLTYFQNEAQLEKSRLLSDRFSAERPKGSFSTLEIQRTEQGDSAMYLCASSLEPQDDQYFGPGTRLTVT.

V is TRBV14 and J is TRBJ2-7; D is ambiguous. V was clipped by 4 bases and J by 4 bases, with 17 bases between them. The CDR3 spans 15 residues. Looked up from germline, CDR1 is SGHDN and CDR2 is FVKESK. The CDR3 nucleotides read TGTGCCAGCAGCCCCCAGGTGGGGATCCCTTACGAGCAGTACTTC. Amino acid sequence: CASSPQVGIPYEQYF.